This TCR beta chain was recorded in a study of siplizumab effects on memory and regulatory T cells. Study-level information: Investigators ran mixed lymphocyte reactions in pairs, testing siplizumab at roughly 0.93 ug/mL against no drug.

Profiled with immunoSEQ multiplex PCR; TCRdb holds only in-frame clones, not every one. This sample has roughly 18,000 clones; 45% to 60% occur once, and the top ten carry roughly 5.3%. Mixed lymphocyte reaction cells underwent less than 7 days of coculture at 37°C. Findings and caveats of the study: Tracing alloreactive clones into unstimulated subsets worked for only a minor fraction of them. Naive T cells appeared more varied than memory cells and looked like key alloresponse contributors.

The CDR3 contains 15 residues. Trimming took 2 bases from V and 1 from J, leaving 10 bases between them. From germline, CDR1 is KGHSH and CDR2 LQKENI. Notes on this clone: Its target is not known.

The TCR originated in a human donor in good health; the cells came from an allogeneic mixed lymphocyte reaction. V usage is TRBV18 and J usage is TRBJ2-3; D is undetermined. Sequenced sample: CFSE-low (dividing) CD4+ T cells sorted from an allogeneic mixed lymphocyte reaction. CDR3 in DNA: TGTGCCAGCTCACCAAATCAACTTGGCACAGATACGCAGTATTTT. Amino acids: CASSPNQLGTDTQYF.